This TCR beta chain was documented in a study of T cell responses to AZD1222 COVID-19 vaccine. The study, taken as a whole, reports: White British people made up most donors, females outnumbered males, and clonal diversity was possibly underestimated. Spike-specific TCR depth and breadth grew after two AZD1222 doses. Spike was spanned by vaccine-associated CD4 TCRs, with dominance at 160-218 and 743-854. The study sampled repertoires only after the peak T cell response.

Sequenced by immunoSEQ multiplex PCR; TCRdb stores in-frame clones only, minus some. The sample has 120,000 or so clones; less than 95% are singletons. To note about this clone: The antigen remains unidentified.

The CDR3 spans 15 residues. Germline-derived CDR1 and CDR2 are SSHAT and FNYEAQ (reference sequence). The V and J ends lost 1 base and 5 bases, in that order; junction bases with no gene match: 4. The chain joins TRBV7-7 to TRBJ1-4; 7 bases match TRBD1. The sequencing here drew on peripheral blood, taken on day 0 of MenACWY control vaccination. This receptor was obtained from an adult in good health. DNA for the CDR3: TGTGCCAGCAGCTTAGGAGGGGGCTTAAATGAAAAACTGTTTTTT. It codes for CASSLGGGLNEKLFF. The full variable domain, in which reference TRBV7-7 and TRBJ1-4 provide the parts outside the CDR3, is GAGVSQSPRYKVTKRGQDVTLRCDPISSHATLYWYQQALGQGPEFLTYFNYEAQPDKSGLPSDRFSAERPEGSISTLTIQRTEQRDSAMYRCASSLGGGLNEKLFFGSGTQLSVL.